Listed below are T cell receptor beta chains from one sample, sequenced in a study of blood T cells in healthy people across ages. TCRdb ran MiXCR on the 5' RACE reads and lists one entry per CDR3 protein. The repertoire holds some 800,000 distinct CDR3 sequences, under 45% seen once, with approximately 19% in the top ten. Sequencing input: blood. The receptors derive from a man between 60 and 70 years old in good health. Each CDR3 is given with its conserved first and last residue. A D gene is named only where the DNA matches it firmly. Clone size appears in some rows only: once, few, many, or a class for an expanded clone.

j_call v_call d_call clone_size cdr3_nt cdr3_aa
TRBJ1-1 TRBV4-1 TRBD1 few TGCGCCAGCAGCCTTCAACCCGACAGGGTAGCTGAAGCTTTCTTT CASSLQPDRVAEAFF
TRBJ1-1 TRBV9 . . TGTGCCAGCAGCCCCGAGCCGTTATGGGACACTGAAGCTTTCTTT CASSPEPLWDTEAFF
TRBJ2-7 TRBV4-3 TRBD1 . TGCGCCAGCAGTAGGACAGGGGGCCTAAGCGAGCAGTACTTC CASSRTGGLSEQYF
TRBJ2-2 TRBV5-5 . . TGTGCCAGCAGCTTCTTAGGGATGGCCGGGGCGAACACCGGGGAGCTGTTTTTT CASSFLGMAGANTGELFF
TRBJ1-2 TRBV3-1 . many TGTGCCAGCAGCTTAGGGTCCCTTCCGGCAGGATCGTATGGCTACACCTTC CASSLGSLPAGSYGYTF
TRBJ1-6 TRBV30 . once TGTGCCTGGAGTGTAAGATTGGGGGGCCGCGTACATTCACCCCTCCACTTT CAWSVRLGGRVHSPLHF
TRBJ2-1 TRBV28 TRBD2 few TGTGCCAGCAGTCCCTTAGCGGGGGACTCCTACAATGAGCAGTTCTTC CASSPLAGDSYNEQFF
TRBJ2-5 TRBV7-9 . many TGTGCCAGCAGCGGTAGCTCAAGGTACCAAGAGACCCAGTACTTC CASSGSSRYQETQYF
TRBJ2-2 TRBV6-2/TRBV6-3 . few TGTGCCAGCAGTTACGTTTCAACCGGGGAGCTGTTTTTT CASSYVSTGELFF
TRBJ2-1 TRBV5-1 TRBD2 . TGCGCCAGCAGCCCAGGGACTAGCGCCCGTGACGGGCAGTTCTTC CASSPGTSARDGQFF
TRBJ1-2 TRBV25-1 TRBD1 . TGTGCCAGCAGTGAATACACACGGACAGGGATTGATGGCTACACCTTC CASSEYTRTGIDGYTF
TRBJ2-3 TRBV29-1 . few TGCAGCGTAGAGACAGATACGCAGTATTTT CSVETDTQYF
TRBJ1-3 TRBV20-1 . . TGCAGTGCTAGGGCCGCCGGGGGGAACACCATATATTTT CSARAAGGNTIYF
TRBJ2-2 TRBV5-1 TRBD2 . TGCGCCAGCAGCTTGACGGGGGGGCTGAACACCGGGGAGCTGTTTTTT CASSLTGGLNTGELFF
TRBJ1-6 TRBV5-6 TRBD1 . TGTGCCAGCAGCTTAGACCAGGGGGCGCTTCTCTCACCCCTCCACTTT CASSLDQGALLSPLHF
TRBJ2-7 TRBV6-2/TRBV6-3 . . TGTGCCAGCCTTGACCAGTACTCCTACGAGCAGTACTTC CASLDQYSYEQYF
TRBJ2-2 TRBV24-1 . once TGTGCCACCAGTGATTTGGGTTCGGAAACCGGGGAGCTGTTTTTT CATSDLGSETGELFF
TRBJ1-1 TRBV20-1 . . TGCAGTGCTAGCGCAGGGTTTATGAACACTGAAGCTTTCTTT CSASAGFMNTEAFF
TRBJ2-4 TRBV11-2 . . TGTGCCAGCAGCTTCGGCCGGGGTAACAAAAACATTCAGTACTTC CASSFGRGNKNIQYF
TRBJ2-5 TRBV20-1 TRBD2 . TGCAGTGTTGGGAGTAGCGGGGGTCTCAGAGGAGAGACCCAGTACTTC CSVGSSGGLRGETQYF
TRBJ2-3 TRBV20-1 . few TGCAGTGCCCTTAGTGGTTGGACAGATACGCAGTATTTT CSALSGWTDTQYF
TRBJ2-1 TRBV7-3 . few TGTGCCAGCAGCTCCCAGCCCGGGACAGAGCAGTTCTTC CASSSQPGTEQFF
TRBJ2-3 TRBV27 TRBD2 . TGTGCCAGCAGTGCTGCGGGGGGCAGGCCAGATACGCAGTATTTT CASSAAGGRPDTQYF
TRBJ1-6 TRBV7-9 . . TGTGCCAGCAGCCTAGAGACGAGCCGGAGCTCACCCCTCCACTTT CASSLETSRSSPLHF
TRBJ2-4 TRBV20-1 . few TGCAGTAAAAGGGACGGTGGCATTCAGTACTTC CSKRDGGIQYF
TRBJ2-5 TRBV30 TRBD1 . TGTGCCTGGTCGTCCGGGACAGGGGTTTGGGAAGAGACCCAGTACTTC CAWSSGTGVWEETQYF
TRBJ2-7 TRBV10-3 . . TGTGCCATCAGTCCCACCACGGCGGGAGAGCAGTACTTC CAISPTTAGEQYF
TRBJ1-2 TRBV20-1 . . TGCAGTGCTAGTTCCCCGGGGGGAGGGGCCTCCACTAACTATGGCTACACCTTC CSASSPGGGASTNYGYTF
TRBJ2-3 TRBV7-2 . few TGTGCCAGCAGCTTATTCTTTGCGGCAGATACGCAGTATTTT CASSLFFAADTQYF
TRBJ2-1 TRBV19 TRBD1 . TGTGCCAGTAGCGGACAGGTCGGCAATGAGCAGTTCTTC CASSGQVGNEQFF
TRBJ2-5 TRBV12-3/TRBV12-4 TRBD1 . TGTGCCAGCAGTTCCCTCGGGACAGGGGGACAAGAGACCCAGTACTTC CASSSLGTGGQETQYF
TRBJ1-6 TRBV12-3/TRBV12-4 . . TGTGCCAGCACCCAACAGGGCACAGGGAATTCACCCCTCCACTTT CASTQQGTGNSPLHF
TRBJ2-3 TRBV12-3/TRBV12-4 . . TGTGCCAGCAGATTCGCTCACGGGAGCACAGATACGCAGTATTTT CASRFAHGSTDTQYF
TRBJ1-4 TRBV4-3 . . TGCGCCAGCAGCCAAGCAGGACGGATGAATGAAAAACTGTTTTTT CASSQAGRMNEKLFF
TRBJ2-3 TRBV20-1 . . TGCAGTGCGACCGAGAGCGCGGCCTTTGGCACAGATACGCAGTATTTT CSATESAAFGTDTQYF
TRBJ2-4 TRBV6-6 TRBD1 . TGTGCCAGCAGTTACGGGACAGGAAAAAACATTCAGTACTTC CASSYGTGKNIQYF
TRBJ1-1 TRBV4-1 TRBD1 . TGCGCCAGCAGCCACCCCGGGACAGGGAACACTGAAGCTTTCTTT CASSHPGTGNTEAFF
TRBJ1-1 TRBV14 . . TGTGCCAGCAGCCAACTCCCGGGACGGGATGGCACTGAAGCTTTCTTT CASSQLPGRDGTEAFF
TRBJ2-3 TRBV6-2/TRBV6-3 . . TGTGCCAGCAGAAGGGTTGATGGAGATACGCAGTATTTT CASRRVDGDTQYF
TRBJ2-5 TRBV7-6 . . TGTGACAGCAGCTTAGGGGGCCGGGGGGTCCAAGAGACCCAGTACTTC CDSSLGGRGVQETQYF
TRBJ1-6 TRBV7-2 TRBD1 few TGTGCCAGCAGCGTCCCCCAGGGGGCGGGTAATTCACCCCTCCACTTT CASSVPQGAGNSPLHF
TRBJ2-5 TRBV10-3 . few TGTGCCATCAGAGGGACGGAGCAAGAGACCCAGTACTTC CAIRGTEQETQYF
TRBJ2-7 TRBV3-1 . . TGTGCCAGCAGCGCCTCAGTTGGCGAGCAGTACTTC CASSASVGEQYF
TRBJ2-3 TRBV3-1 . . TGTGCCAGCAGCCCCCCTGGGGGGCGGGCAGATACGCAGTATTTT CASSPPGGRADTQYF
TRBJ2-1 TRBV7-9 TRBD2 . TGTGCCAGCAGATTAACCCACGGGGAGGGTGGCTCCTACAATGAGCAGTTCTTC CASRLTHGEGGSYNEQFF
TRBJ2-7 TRBV7-8 TRBD1 . TGTGCCAGCAGCTTAGGGACAGGGGTCCACGAGCAGTACTTC CASSLGTGVHEQYF
TRBJ2-3 TRBV9 . few TGTGCCAGCAGCGTAGACAGGGCAATTGATACGCAGTATTTT CASSVDRAIDTQYF
TRBJ2-2 TRBV7-2 . . TGTGCCAGCAGCTTAGCTGCGGGGAAGACAACCGGGGAGCTGTTTTTT CASSLAAGKTTGELFF
TRBJ2-7 TRBV9 . . TGTGCCAGCAGCGTACGGGGCGGGGATCCCTACGAGCAGTACTTC CASSVRGGDPYEQYF
TRBJ2-7 TRBV20-1 . . TGCAGTGCTAGAAGGGGGGCCGACAATGAGCAGTACTTC CSARRGADNEQYF
TRBJ2-3 TRBV2 TRBD2 . TGTGCCAGCCTAGCGGGGACCCAGGGGAATACGCAGTATTTT CASLAGTQGNTQYF
TRBJ2-4 TRBV9 TRBD2 few TGTGCCAGCAGCGCCCGACTAGGGACTAGGGAGCAGTACTTC CASSARLGTREQYF